This TCR beta chain was identified in a study of blood T cell repertoires in COVID-19 (dated by TCRdb to about 2020). In terms of the full investigation: The collaborator samples originated in the United States, Italy and Spain and spanned the acute and convalescent phases of COVID-19. The prospective study material was composed of cDNA or gDNA derived from T cells, B-cell-depleted T cells, or PBMCs. Subjects who had been exposed to COVID-19, were actively infected with it, or had recovered from it provided the deeply sampled blood TCRbeta repertoires that made up the dataset. The repertoires were released in a freely available public database intended as a resource for research on the immune response to SARS-CoV-2. The samples were drawn from the first 160 participants of the ongoing ImmuneRACE study and from 1,254 subjects provided by 6 global collaborators. The sample metadata nearly always contained a de-identified subject ID, COVID-19 status, age in years and sex. Where available, HLA class I and class II types were taken from metadata supplied by the sample provider and were not determined by assay-based typing. Overall study results and their limits: How much clinical and demographic metadata was included differed by source and by participant, and the metadata was provided uncurated.

The immunoSEQ Assay, a bias-controlled multiplex PCR, was used to amplify TCRbeta CDR3 regions from genomic DNA. In the original analysis: Within the assay, amplification of reference gene primers was used to estimate how many nucleated cells each sample contained. To quantify the absolute abundance of each unique TCRbeta CDR3 rearrangement, sequence reads were collapsed and filtered. For each sample, productive Simpson clonality was calculated as the square root of Simpson's diversity index across productive rearrangements. TCRdb took over this immuneACCESS table, retaining in-frame rearrangements with V and J assigned. Such tables are incomplete; in checked studies, under half of the missing clones stem from an unresolved V gene, and the remainder is unexplained. Clone size and the V and J calls come from that table; the DNA yielded D and trimming. The sample table lists 65,000 to 70,000 clones, about nine tenths of them with a count of one. In total, the top ten clones hold about 12% of the sample.

On this clone itself: The antigen it binds to is not known. Nothing much larger sits one base from this clone, and base qualities are not available.

From its cysteine to its phenylalanine, the CDR3 spans 14 amino acids. Only the CDR3 DNA stays, 42 bases, in frame from base 1. V has 4 bases trimmed and J has 3 bases trimmed; junction bases matching no gene number 6. From a lookup of the germline V gene, CDR1 and CDR2 are MDHEN and SYDVKM. Collaborating institutions collected whole blood in K2EDTA tubes following their own protocols. For TCRbeta analysis, collaborators shipped samples in one of three forms: frozen whole blood, isolated PBMCs, or DNA extracted from either of those sample types. This sequence was found in a human donor with active COVID-19. The donor label of this sample is uncertain. Sequencing was done on a sample of peripheral blood. The V and J segments used are TRBV28 and TRBJ2-7; TRBD1 fits 7 bases in the junction. The CDR3 amino acid sequence is: CASSSSDRFYEQYF. The DNA reads as follows: TGTGCCAGCAGTTCCTCGGACAGGTTCTACGAGCAGTACTTC.